This T cell receptor beta chain was obtained from a study of cytomegalovirus exposure and HLA in healthy donors. Study conclusions and caveats: A prior analysis recorded that most TCR beta V segments were productive about 87% or about 30% of the time. Fewer N-insertions than the roughly 600-donor mean were reportedly shown by an Asian-associated ancestry cluster in a later analysis.

PCR involved 60 Vbeta and 13 Jbeta primers. The assay was immunoSEQ multiplex PCR, and TCRdb's table has in-frame clones only and misses some. The sample consists of tens of thousands of clones, approximately 86% of them appearing once. After removal of 5 bases from V and 3 bases from J, the junction contained 4 bases not matched to a gene. CDR1 is SGHTA, CDR2 FQGNSA, per germline. The length of the CDR3 is 14 residues. On this clone: What it binds is not known.

It was healthy bone marrow donors who served as donors. The sequenced sample was PBMCs. The rearrangement joins TRBV7-2 to TRBJ1-5, with TRBD1 matching over 7 bases. This TCR was recovered from a man between 25 and 39 years old in good health and CMV-seropositive. CDR3 bases: TGTGCCAGCAGCCCACAGGGGCCCAATCAGCCCCAGCATTTT. Its translation: CASSPQGPNQPQHF.